This T cell receptor beta chain was identified in a study of technical replicates of blood from several donors. The data were produced by immunoSEQ multiplex PCR, yet TCRdb's version contains in-frame clones alone and is incomplete. Here the sample spans some 48,000 clones, 80% to 95% being singletons. Germline values: CDR1 MNHNS, CDR2 SASEGT. V was pared by 1 base and J by 0 bases, with 16 bases between. This CDR3 comprises 18 residues. This clone was recorded only once. Sequencing was done on a sample of PBMCs. The gene calls are TRBV6-1 and TRBJ2-4, with D possibly being TRBD2 (6 bases). The sequence came from a human donor in good health. Some clones in this sample may be carry-over from other donors' samples. CDR3 in amino acids: CASSEGGWVAVAKNIQYF. CDR3 nucleotide sequence: TGTGCCAGCAGTGAAGGGGGATGGGTAGCGGTAGCCAAAAACATTCAGTACTTC.